The 29 T cell receptor beta chains listed next were all sequenced from one sample in a study of CD8+CD57+ T cells in acquired aplastic anemia. CD8+CD57+ cell expansion, shown by flow cytometry, had occurred in the patients selected for sequencing. CDR3 and TCR beta VDJ profiling relied on genomic DNA as the template. TCRdb re-analysed the reads in MiXCR, keeping a single row per CDR3 protein. The sample contains around 170,000 distinct CDR3 sequences, roughly half of which appear only once. Sequenced: sorted CD4+, CD8+, or CD8+CD57+ T cells (not recorded which) from PBMCs. The receptors were sampled from a human donor with aplastic anemia.

The V gene is TRBV4-3, the J gene TRBJ1-1; no definite D call. Germline loops: CDR1 LGHNA, CDR2 YSLEER. The germline V and J ends were trimmed by 3 bases and 5 bases, with 7 bases remaining between them. The CDR3 loop spans 12 amino acids. CDR3 region: CASSQPWTEAFF. The CDR3 DNA follows: TGCGCCAGCAGCCAGCCTTGGACTGAAGCTTTCTTT.

This clonotype appeared many times. The chain links TRBV10-3 to TRBJ2-7; possibly TRBD1 for D (5 bases). Germline-derived CDR1 and CDR2 are ENHRY and SYGVKD. The V and J ends lost 3 bases and 3 bases respectively, with 12 bases between them. The CDR3 is 14 amino acids. The CDR3 bases are TGTGCCATCAGTGATTGGGGCTCCTTCTACGAGCAGTACTTC. Translation gives CAISDWGSFYEQYF.

Ten or more counts support this clonotype. The V call is TRBV9, the J call TRBJ1-1; D possibly corresponds to TRBD1 (5 bases). Germline V gene data show CDR1 as SGDLS and CDR2 as YYNGEE. Between the trimmed V and J ends, which lost 6 bases and 5 bases, there was a span of 23 bases. The CDR3 totals 16 residues. The CDR3 nucleotides are TGTGCCAGCACCCCTCCCGGGGGAGGCATCAGGACTGAAGCTTTCTTT. It yields the protein CASTPPGGGIRTEAFF.

The gene calls are TRBV7-2 and TRBJ1-1; D gene unclear. The CDR3 totals 13 residues. CDR1 and CDR2 (germline): SGHTA, FQGNSA. V shed 8 bases and J shed 5 bases, with 15 bases lying between them. The CDR3 loop reads CASGRFGRTEAFF. The CDR3 region has the DNA TGTGCCAGCGGTCGTTTCGGGAGGACTGAAGCTTTCTTT.

J is TRBJ2-7 and V is TRBV12-3 or TRBV12-4; D remains unclear. Trimming removed 6 bases from V and 2 bases from J, with 11 bases in between. The length of the CDR3 is 13 residues. CDR3 DNA sequence: TGTGCCAGCAGAGACGGCCGGGCCTACGAGCAGTACTTC. Translating it yields CASRDGRAYEQYF.

This clonotype was counted only a few times. The V gene is TRBV2, the J gene TRBJ2-5; a weak D match, TRBD2 (5 bases). Trimming took off 0 bases at V and 7 bases at J, with 15 bases between the two ends. CDR1 is SNHLY, CDR2 FYNNEI, per germline. The CDR3 totals 15 residues. CDR3 residues: CASSEALGSQRTQYF. DNA for the CDR3: TGTGCCAGCAGTGAAGCGCTTGGGAGCCAAAGGACCCAGTACTTC.

Ten or more counts support this clonotype. The chain carries TRBV7-2 and TRBJ2-7; 15 positions agree with TRBD2. CDR3 length: 14 amino acids. Germline loops: CDR1 SGHTA, CDR2 FQGNSA. The V gene end was trimmed by 8 bases and the J gene end by 4 bases; junction bases not matched to a gene: 3. In DNA, the CDR3 is TGTGCCAGCGGGACTAGCGGGGGGTTATACGAGCAGTACTTC. Translating gives CASGTSGGLYEQYF.

The chain employs TRBV19 and TRBJ1-1; 7 bases fit TRBD1. Germline V gene data show CDR1 as LNHDA and CDR2 as SQIVND (reference sequence). The CDR3 has 15 amino acids. V was pared by 5 bases and J by 1 base, with 7 bases of the junction left unmatched. CDR3 DNA sequence: TGTGCCAGTAGTGATGCGGGACAGACGAACACTGAAGCTTTCTTT. This codes for CASSDAGQTNTEAFF.

With regard to this clonotype: A much larger clone differs by one base, so this may be a read error. As the CDR3 is not closed by the conserved phenylalanine or tryptophan, this likely results from a read error. This chain links TRBV2 with TRBJ2-4, with D unresolved. Germline loops: CDR1 SNHLY, CDR2 FYNNEI. The CDR3 length is 12 residues. V lost 0 bases, J lost 9 bases, and 6 bases lay in between. This chain's CDR3 is CASSEALTIQYS. The CDR3, as DNA: TGTGCCAGCAGTGAAGCGCTTACCATTCAGTACTCC.

V gene TRBV25-1 combines with J gene TRBJ2-3; D remains unclear. Between the trimmed V and J ends, which lost 6 bases and 6 bases, there was a span of 13 bases. Germline V gene data show CDR1 as MGHDK and CDR2 as SYGVNS. This CDR3 contains 13 residues. For the CDR3, the DNA is TGTGCCAGCAGCTTTAGTCCCGGGGATACGCAGTATTTT. Translated: CASSFSPGDTQYF.

In its sample, this clonotype was seen a few times. The chain uses TRBV29-1 and TRBJ1-1; the D is unclear. The CDR3 has 11 amino acids. V lost 5 bases, J lost 1 base, and 5 bases lay in between. Germline V lookup: CDR1 SQVTM, CDR2 ANQGSEA. The CDR3 spells CSVRENTEAFF. CDR3 nucleotides: TGCAGCGTTCGAGAGAACACTGAAGCTTTCTTT.

Ten or more counts support this clonotype. The rearrangement links TRBV5-1 to TRBJ1-2; 7 bases are a match to TRBD1. The CDR3 length is 16 residues. Germline V lookup: CDR1 SGHRS, CDR2 YFSETQ. V shed 6 bases and J 0 bases; nucleotides not matched to a gene: 11. The CDR3 region is CASNPRSGTANYGYTF. CDR3 bases: TGCGCCAGCAACCCTAGAAGTGGGACAGCTAACTATGGCTACACCTTC.

The chain employs TRBV19 and TRBJ2-2, with 7 bases matching TRBD1. With V trimmed by 6 bases and J by 5 bases, 3 bases remained unmatched. CDR1 is LNHDA and CDR2 is SQIVND in the germline V gene (reference sequence). The CDR3 sequence is 13 residues long. DNA of the CDR3: TGTGCCAGTAGCATGACAGGGACCGGGGAGCTGTTTTTT. Translated: CASSMTGTGELFF.

This clonotype was recorded a few times. V gene TRBV4-3 combines with J gene TRBJ2-1; a weak D match, TRBD1 (5 bases). Germline CDR1 reads LGHNA; CDR2 reads YSLEER. V gave up 1 base and J gave up 3 bases, with 16 bases separating them. The CDR3 covers 17 residues. The CDR3 region is CASSQAFQTDYYNEQFF. DNA of the CDR3: TGCGCCAGCAGCCAAGCGTTCCAGACAGATTACTACAATGAGCAGTTCTTC.

Worth noting for this clonotype: An end of the junction differs from the germline gene, which may be a read error. The chain uses TRBV7-2 and TRBJ1-6; weak D call: TRBD1 (6 bases). This CDR3 spans 12 amino acids. CDR1 and CDR2 from the germline V gene are SGHTA and FQGNSA. The CDR3, as DNA: TGTGCCAGCAGCAGGGGGTATTCACCACTCCACTTT. Protein sequence: CASSRGYSPLHF. The full variable domain, with the rest looked up from reference TRBV7-2 and TRBJ1-6, is GAGVSQSPSNKVTEKGKDVELRCDPISGHTALYWYRQSLGQGLEFLIYFQGNSAPDKSGLPSDRFSAERTGGSVSTLTIQRTQQEDSAVYLCASSRGYSPLHFGNGTRLTVT.

This clonotype appeared many times. The chain recombines TRBV11-2 with TRBJ2-7; D unclear. The CDR3 loop spans 15 amino acids. Germline CDR1 and CDR2: SGHAT and FQNNGV. V was trimmed by 0 bases and J by 3 bases, leaving 12 bases between them. The CDR3 sequence: CASSLDHRPSYEQYF. The CDR3, as DNA: TGTGCCAGCAGCTTAGACCATAGGCCAAGCTACGAGCAGTACTTC.

This clonotype was observed a few times. The J gene is TRBJ1-5, the V gene TRBV20-1; D is unresolved. The CDR3 is 12 amino acids. CDR1 is DFQATT and CDR2 is SNEGSKA in the germline V gene (reference sequence). V shed 3 bases and J shed 3 bases, with 6 bases lying between them. In nucleotides, the CDR3 is TGCAGTGCTAGGCGGGCCAATCAGCCCCAGCATTTT. It translates to CSARRANQPQHF.

As for this clonotype: At one boundary the junction diverges from the germline segment, which might be a read error. This rearrangement joins TRBV5-1 to TRBJ2-1; 11 bases align to TRBD2. Germline CDR1 reads SGHRS; CDR2 reads YFSETQ. The CDR3 sequence is 16 residues long. The CDR3: CASSKTSGNFYNEQSF. CDR3 bases: TGCGCCAGCAGCAAGACTAGCGGGAATTTCTACAATGAGCAGTCCTTC.

The CDR3 protein is CSDTSGERTEAFF. As DNA, the CDR3 is TGCAGCGATACATCAGGGGAGCGCACTGAAGCTTTCTTT. The chain employs TRBV29-1 and TRBJ1-1; D possibly corresponds to TRBD1 (6 bases). The length of the CDR3 is 13 residues. Between the trimmed V and J ends, which lost 7 bases and 4 bases, there was a span of 16 bases. Germline V gene sequence: CDR1 SQVTM, CDR2 ANQGSEA.

Many counts were recorded for this clonotype. The V gene is TRBV5-1, the J gene TRBJ2-2; no reliable D call. From germline, CDR1 is SGHRS and CDR2 YFSETQ. This CDR3 is 13 amino acids long. V was clipped by 4 bases and J by 7 bases, with 11 bases between them. CDR3: CASSRLTDGELFF. The CDR3, as DNA: TGCGCCAGCAGCCGCCTAACCGACGGGGAGCTGTTTTTT.

The genes are TRBV29-1 and TRBJ1-2; 8 nucleotides align to TRBD1. Germline lookup yields CDR1 SQVTM and CDR2 ANQGSEA. This CDR3 has 13 amino acids. J lost 4 bases, V lost 6 bases, and 7 bases had no gene match. The CDR3: CSVGDRRTYGYTF. The CDR3, as DNA: TGCAGCGTGGGGGACAGGCGCACCTATGGCTACACCTTC.

In this sample, this clonotype turned up a few times. V usage is TRBV10-2 and J usage is TRBJ2-1; 8 nucleotides align to TRBD2. The V gene end was trimmed by 6 bases and the J gene end by 9 bases; junction bases not matched to a gene: 19. The CDR3 loop spans 17 amino acids. Germline V lookup: CDR1 WSHSY, CDR2 SAAADI. The CDR3 DNA follows: TGCGCCAGCAGCCCGGGGGGGGGGCCCAACTGGGACACTGAGCAGTTCTTC. Translation: CASSPGGGPNWDTEQFF.

This chain uses TRBV7-8 with TRBJ1-6, with a weak D call TRBD1 (6 bases). The CDR3 runs 16 residues. Germline V gene sequence: CDR1 SGHVS, CDR2 FQNEAQ. V was shortened by 5 bases and J by 12 bases, with 23 bases between the two germline ends. The CDR3: CASSRTMDSSGLPLHF. In nucleotides, the CDR3 is TGTGCCAGCAGCCGCACCATGGACAGCTCGGGTTTACCCCTCCACTTT.

In this sample, this clonotype turned up many times. The V gene is TRBV24-1, the J gene TRBJ2-7; the D is unclear. The CDR3 has 13 amino acids. V lost 0 bases and J 4 bases, leaving 6 bases between the germline ends. Germline CDR1 KGHDR, CDR2 SFDVKD. The CDR3 is CATSDLVGYEQYF. The CDR3 bases are TGTGCCACCAGTGATTTGGTCGGGTACGAGCAGTACTTC.

The J gene is TRBJ2-1, the V gene TRBV25-1, with D perhaps TRBD2 (6 bases). This CDR3 is 17 amino acids long. V was pared by 1 base and J by 3 bases, with 16 bases between. The V gene's germline CDR1 is MGHDK and CDR2 SYGVNS. The chain's CDR3 is CASSESGGLLNYNEQFF. The CDR3 DNA reads as TGTGCCAGCAGTGAATCCGGAGGGCTACTAAACTACAATGAGCAGTTCTTC.

In this sample, this clonotype turned up many times. CDR3 loop: CASSDTELGEQYF. The CDR3 DNA reads as TGTGCCAGCAGTGATACTGAGCTAGGTGAGCAGTACTTC. The chain uses TRBV2 and TRBJ2-7; D gene ambiguous. The CDR3 covers 13 residues. Germline V gene lookup returns CDR1 SNHLY and CDR2 FYNNEI. V was trimmed by 3 bases and J by 7 bases, leaving 13 bases between them. Complete variable domain (other parts from reference TRBV2 and TRBJ2-7): EPEVTQTPSHQVTQMGQEVILRCVPISNHLYFYWYRQILGQKVEFLVSFYNNEISEKSEIFDDQFSVERPDGSNFTLKIRSTKLEDSAMYFCASSDTELGEQYFGPGTRLTVT.

This clonotype has ten or more counts. The chain combines TRBV15 with TRBJ1-2; no clear D gene. This CDR3 is built from 12 residues. V was trimmed by 0 bases and J by 3 bases, leaving 2 bases between them. From germline, CDR1 is LNHNV and CDR2 YYDKDF (reference sequence). The CDR3 reads CATSRDHYGYTF. In DNA form, the CDR3 reads TGTGCCACCAGCAGAGACCACTATGGCTACACCTTC.

This clonotype occurred many times. The V call is TRBV5-1, the J call TRBJ1-2; no reliable D call. The CDR3 length is 14 residues. The germline V and J ends were trimmed by 0 bases and 3 bases, with 9 bases remaining between them. Per the germline V gene, CDR1 is SGHRS and CDR2 is YFSETQ. The CDR3, as DNA: TGCGCCAGCAGCTTGGAAGGGATGGACTATGGCTACACCTTC. Translation gives CASSLEGMDYGYTF.

The chain recombines TRBV29-1 with TRBJ1-2; 9 bases are a match to TRBD1. J was trimmed by 7 bases and V by 7 bases; bases with no gene match: 10. This CDR3 has 13 amino acids. The germline V gene encodes CDR1 SQVTM and CDR2 ANQGSEA. DNA for the CDR3: TGCAGCGGCGGGACAGGGAGGCAAGGTGGCTACACCTTC. As protein: CSGGTGRQGGYTF.